The clone carrying this T cell receptor beta chain appeared many times. The sample comes from a study of low-dose radiotherapy and immunotherapy resistance in tumors. Overall study: Cohort 1 was given 0.5 Gy per fraction every 2 weeks, for 6.5 Gy total. The treatment that patients received was intravenous nivolumab 240 mg every two weeks plus ipilimumab 1 mg/kg every six weeks. The 200 mg/m2 dose of intravenous cyclophosphamide was given every two weeks, one day before radiation and immunotherapy.

The trim removed 1 base at V and 7 bases at J, leaving 6 bases unmatched. CDR1 is SGHTA, CDR2 FQGNSA, per germline. The CDR3 consists of 15 residues. Time point: after trial treatment. Treatment in this sample: LDRT plus nivolumab, ipilimumab, low-dose cyclophosphamide and aspirin (RACIN trial). Those who qualified had advanced solid tumors (lacking tumor-infiltrating lymphocytes). First-strand cDNA used TRAV- and TRBV-specific primers, covering alpha and beta chains. PCR amplification of the TCRs was performed with Phusion for 20 PCR cycles, and it relied on a constant-region primer together with a V-primer adapter. A single record per CDR3 protein comes from TCRdb applying MiXCR to the reads. The data show about 60,000 distinct CDR3 sequences, about 25% seen once.

The origin of this receptor is a male donor with prostate cancer. Material: PBMCs, obtained after low-dose radiotherapy plus immunotherapy. The chain couples TRBV7-2 to TRBJ1-2; 10 nucleotides align to TRBD1. DNA of the CDR3: TGTGCCAGCAGCTTAGTTCTCGGACAGGGGGTTGGCTACACCTTC. This encodes CASSLVLGQGVGYTF.